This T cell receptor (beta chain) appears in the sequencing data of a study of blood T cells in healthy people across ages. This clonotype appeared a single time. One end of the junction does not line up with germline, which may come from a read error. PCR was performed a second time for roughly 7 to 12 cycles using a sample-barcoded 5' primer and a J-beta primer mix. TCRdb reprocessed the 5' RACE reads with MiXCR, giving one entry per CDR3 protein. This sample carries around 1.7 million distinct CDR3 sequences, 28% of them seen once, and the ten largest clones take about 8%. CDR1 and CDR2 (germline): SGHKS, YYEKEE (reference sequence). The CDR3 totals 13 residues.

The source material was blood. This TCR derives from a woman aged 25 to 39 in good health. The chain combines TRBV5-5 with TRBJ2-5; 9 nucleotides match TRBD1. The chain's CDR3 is CAGSFDRGGTQYF. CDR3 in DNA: TGTGCCGGCAGCTTTGACAGGGGGGGGACCCAGTACTTC.